This entry features one T cell receptor beta chain sequence. TCRdb's copy holds only in-frame clones and misses some; the assay was immunoSEQ multiplex PCR. The sample includes around 75,000 clones, 75% to 90% of them seen just once. V was pared by 7 bases and J by 6 bases, with 16 bases between. Germline V gives CDR1 LNHDA, CDR2 SQIVND (reference sequence). The CDR3 runs to 14 residues. This specimen comes from a study of control samples from healthy donors and cancer patients. Material for sequencing was blood. The genes are TRBV19 and TRBJ1-5; D is perhaps TRBD1 (6 bases). This TCR came from a man over 45 in good health. The CDR3 is CASINGGGRQPQHF. CDR3 sequence (DNA): TGTGCCAGTATCAATGGGGGGGGCCGTCAGCCCCAGCATTTT.